Shown below are 28 T cell receptor beta chains from a single sample sequenced in a study of blood T cell repertoires in COVID-19. Generated by immunoSEQ multiplex PCR, the TCRdb table keeps only in-frame clones and is missing some. Altogether about 380,000 clones are present, around 90% being singletons, with the ten largest covering approximately 1.2%. Sequenced sample: peripheral blood. The receptors were gathered from a man aged 40-50 years with acute or convalescent COVID-19.

V and J are TRBV9 and TRBJ1-3; D is undetermined. Germline V lookup: CDR1 SGDLS, CDR2 YYNGEE. This CDR3 comprises 17 residues. Trimming stripped 3 bases from V and 1 base from J, with 17 bases between. The CDR3 protein is CASSAEPAGWSGNTIYF. CDR3 sequence (DNA): TGTGCCAGCAGCGCGGAGCCCGCGGGATGGTCTGGAAACACCATATATTTT.

This sequence joins TRBV5-1 and TRBJ1-3; possibly TRBD1 for D (6 bases). V was trimmed by 3 bases and J by 4 bases, leaving 11 bases between them. Germline loops: CDR1 SGHRS, CDR2 YFSETQ. The CDR3 has 14 residues. In nucleotides, the CDR3 is TGCGCCAGCAGCTCACAGACAGGAGGAAACACCATATATTTT. Protein product: CASSSQTGGNTIYF.

The CDR3 region has the DNA TGTGCCAGCAGCCGGGTTGTGACAGGGACTAATGAAAAACTGTTTTTT. Translation gives CASSRVVTGTNEKLFF. The chain carries TRBV4-2 and TRBJ1-4, with 7 bases aligning to TRBD1. From germline, CDR1 is LGHNA and CDR2 YNFKEQ. J was trimmed by 2 bases and V by 4 bases; bases with no gene match: 7. The length of the CDR3 is 16 residues.

The rearrangement joins TRBV6-5 to TRBJ1-4; no firm D call. The ends were cut back, 4 bases at V and 1 base at J, with 7 bases in the middle. Germline loops: CDR1 MNHEY, CDR2 SVGAGI. This CDR3 spans 14 amino acids. The CDR3, as DNA: TGTGCCAGCAGTTCAAGAGAAACTAATGAAAAACTGTTTTTT. It yields the protein CASSSRETNEKLFF.

CDR3 nucleotide sequence: TGTGCCTGGAAATGGACTGTTCAATCCACAGATACGCAGTATTTT. This sequence encodes CAWKWTVQSTDTQYF. This rearrangement joins TRBV30 to TRBJ2-3; D is possibly TRBD2 (5 bases). Trimming left V 4 bases short and J 2 bases short, with 16 bases between. Per the germline V gene, CDR1 is GTSNPN and CDR2 is SVGIG (reference sequence). The CDR3 runs to 15 residues.

The chain links TRBV9 to TRBJ2-1; TRBD2 aligns across 9 bases. Per the germline V gene, CDR1 is SGDLS and CDR2 is YYNGEE. The ends lost 0 bases at V and 10 bases at J; junction bases unmatched: 5. The CDR3 totals 14 residues. The CDR3 DNA follows: TGTGCCAGCAGCGTAGGACTAGCGGTGCCCGAGCAGTTCTTC. It specifies CASSVGLAVPEQFF.

This chain joins TRBV3-1 (or the pseudogene TRBV3-2) and TRBJ2-7, with 7 bases that match TRBD1. In germline, CDR1 is LGHDT, CDR2 YNNKEL (reference sequence). Trimming at V came to 3 bases and at J to 0 bases, leaving 5 bases not matched to a gene. The CDR3 extends over 15 amino acids. CDR3 sequence (DNA): TGTGCCAGCAGCCAGGTCCGGGACAGCTCCTACGAGCAGTACTTC. Its protein is CASSQVRDSSYEQYF.

V is TRBV20-1 and J is TRBJ1-1; D not certain. CDR1 and CDR2 from the germline V gene are DFQATT and SNEGSKA (reference sequence). CDR3 length: 11 amino acids. V was clipped by 3 bases and J by 5 bases, with 7 bases between them. In DNA, the CDR3 is TGCAGTGCTAGTGGAGGTACTGAAGCTTTCTTT. This translates into CSASGGTEAFF.

This clone appeared a few times. V is TRBV18 and J is TRBJ1-6; 8 bases map to TRBD1. Germline V gene sequence: CDR1 KGHSH, CDR2 LQKENI. This CDR3 has 15 residues. J gave up 7 bases and V 2 bases, and 4 bases lay outside the gene matches. The CDR3 DNA reads TGTGCCAGCTCACCAGCGGACAGGGCAAATTCACCCCTCCACTTT. It encodes CASSPADRANSPLHF.

The V and J genes are TRBV19 and TRBJ1-2; D is perhaps TRBD1 (6 bases). CDR3 size: 14 residues. V lost 4 bases, J lost 6 bases, and 15 bases lay in between. From germline, CDR1 is LNHDA and CDR2 SQIVND (reference sequence). CDR3 sequence (DNA): TGTGCCAGTAGTAAAACCCTAGAGGGGGATGGCTACACCTTC. This encodes CASSKTLEGDGYTF.

The chain carries TRBV28 and TRBJ2-7; D gene uncertain. Per the germline V gene, CDR1 is MDHEN and CDR2 is SYDVKM. The V end was cut by 5 bases, the J end by 0 bases, with 14 bases between. The CDR3 runs to 15 residues. DNA for the CDR3: TGTGCCAGCAGTAACGAACGAAAGAGCTCCTACGAGCAGTACTTC. Its translation is CASSNERKSSYEQYF.

This clone was recorded once. The genes are TRBV12-3 or TRBV12-4 and TRBJ1-2, with D possibly matching TRBD1 (5 bases). Trimming pared 3 bases from V and 6 bases from J, leaving 11 bases between. The CDR3 totals 13 residues. The CDR3 sequence: CASSFVQGHGYTF. The CDR3 DNA reads as TGTGCCAGCAGTTTTGTGCAGGGCCATGGCTACACCTTC.

The rearrangement links TRBV28 to TRBJ1-1; D unclear. The V end was cut by 6 bases, the J end by 8 bases, with 10 bases between. CDR1 is MDHEN, CDR2 SYDVKM, per germline. The CDR3 is 11 residues long. Here the CDR3 DNA reads TGTGCCAGCAGCCCCACTCTGGAAGCTTTCTTT. Translation: CASSPTLEAFF. The complete variable domain, with remaining parts taken from reference TRBV28 and TRBJ1-1, reads DVKVTQSSRYLVKRTGEKVFLECVQDMDHENMFWYRQDPGLGLRLIYFSYDVKMKEKGDIPEGYSVSREKKERFSLILESASTNQTSMYLCASSPTLEAFFGQGTRLTVV.

The chain links TRBV29-1 to TRBJ2-5, with a weak D call TRBD2 (6 bases). Germline loops: CDR1 SQVTM, CDR2 ANQGSEA. This CDR3 has 14 residues. Trimming left V 7 bases short and J 2 bases short, with 17 bases between. The DNA for the CDR3 is TGCAGCGCAGACTTGAGGGGAGGACAAGAGACCCAGTACTTC. It encodes CSADLRGGQETQYF.

This chain links TRBV28 with TRBJ2-3; the D gene is possibly TRBD2 (6 bases). The CDR3 contains 15 residues. Germline V CDR1 and CDR2: MDHEN, SYDVKM. The V and J ends lost 7 bases and 9 bases respectively, with 23 bases between them. CDR3 sequence: CASTQRRDSGETQYF. The CDR3 DNA reads as TGTGCCAGCACCCAGCGGAGGGACTCCGGGGAAACGCAGTATTTT.

The chain joins TRBV3-1 (or the pseudogene TRBV3-2) to TRBJ1-2; D may be TRBD1 (5 bases). Germline V lookup: CDR1 LGHDT, CDR2 YNNKEL (reference sequence). V dropped 4 bases and J dropped 4 bases, with 10 bases sitting between them. This CDR3 comprises 13 residues. The CDR3 here is CASSLRQIYGYTF. The CDR3 DNA sequence: TGTGCCAGCAGCCTACGACAGATCTATGGCTACACCTTC.

This clone was seen only a few times. The CDR3 DNA is TGTGCCTCCCGGACTAGCGGGAGGTTAGGCGCAGATACGCAGTATTTT. Protein: CASRTSGRLGADTQYF. V gene TRBV30 combines with J gene TRBJ2-3, with 14 nucleotides matching TRBD2. The CDR3 has 16 residues. In germline, CDR1 is GTSNPN, CDR2 SVGIG (reference sequence). V was pared by 7 bases and J by 4 bases, with 10 bases of the junction left unmatched.

The chain uses TRBV27 and TRBJ1-4; 7 nucleotides match TRBD1. The trim removed 5 bases at V and 11 bases at J, leaving 5 bases unmatched. This CDR3 has 12 residues. CDR1 is MNHEY and CDR2 is SMNVEV in the germline V gene (reference sequence). This CDR3 reads CASSPSGGKLFF. CDR3 DNA: TGTGCCAGCAGTCCGTCAGGGGGTAAACTGTTTTTT. Full variable domain (outside the CDR3, taken from reference TRBV27 and TRBJ1-4): EAQVTQNPRYLITVTGKKLTVTCSQNMNHEYMSWYRQDPGLGLRQIYYSMNVEVTDKGDVPEGYKVSRKEKRNFPLILESPSPNQTSLYFCASSPSGGKLFFGSGTQLSVL.

V and J are TRBV3-1 (or the pseudogene TRBV3-2) and TRBJ2-1; D remains ambiguous. This CDR3 region has 13 residues. Trimming took off 4 bases at V and 4 bases at J, with 8 bases between the two ends. Germline loops: CDR1 LGHDT, CDR2 YNNKEL (reference sequence). The CDR3 protein is CASSLSRYNEQFF. CDR3 bases: TGTGCCAGCAGCCTTAGCCGGTACAATGAGCAGTTCTTC.

This clone was detected once. The chain links TRBV27 to TRBJ2-2; perhaps TRBD2 as D (6 bases). The length of the CDR3 is 16 residues. In germline, CDR1 is MNHEY, CDR2 SMNVEV (reference sequence). Trimming removed 1 base from V and 6 bases from J, with 15 bases in between. The CDR3 DNA reads as TGTGCCAGCAGTTTATATGCACGGGGGACTCCCGGGGAGCTGTTTTTT. It specifies CASSLYARGTPGELFF.

V gene TRBV6-1 combines with J gene TRBJ2-7, with 7 positions matching TRBD1. This CDR3 comprises 15 residues. The junction had 7 bases not matched to a gene; V was cut back by 3 bases and J by 2 bases. CDR1 MNHNS and CDR2 SASEGT come from the germline V gene. This CDR3 is CASSEGQQMPYEQYF. The DNA of the CDR3 is TGTGCCAGCAGTGAGGGACAGCAGATGCCCTACGAGCAGTACTTC.

The rearrangement joins TRBV19 to TRBJ2-7; the match to TRBD1 covers 8 bases. Trimming removed 5 bases from V and 3 bases from J; junction bases left unmatched: 6. The germline CDR1 and CDR2 sequences are LNHDA and SQIVND (reference sequence). The CDR3 is 14 amino acids. In nucleotides, the CDR3 is TGTGCCAGTAGTGGACAGGGAAATTTCTACGAGCAGTACTTC. Amino acid sequence: CASSGQGNFYEQYF.

This chain joins TRBV6-5 and TRBJ2-1; D unclear. V lost 6 bases, J lost 9 bases, and 9 bases lay in between. The CDR3 consists of 11 residues. Per germline, CDR1 MNHEY and CDR2 SVGAGI. The CDR3 is CASSFLSEQFF. The CDR3, as DNA: TGTGCCAGCAGCTTTCTAAGTGAGCAGTTCTTC.

The gene calls are TRBV27 and TRBJ1-5, with 9 bases that match TRBD1. V was pared by 5 bases and J by 7 bases, with 6 bases of the junction left unmatched. The germline V gene encodes CDR1 MNHEY and CDR2 SMNVEV (reference sequence). This CDR3 comprises 14 residues. Here the CDR3 reads CASSQDRGRQPQHF. CDR3 DNA sequence: TGTGCCAGCAGTCAGGACAGGGGCAGGCAGCCCCAGCATTTT.

This sequence joins TRBV6-5 and TRBJ1-1; D might be TRBD1 (6 bases). Germline loops: CDR1 MNHEY, CDR2 SVGAGI. Trimming left V 2 bases short and J 5 bases short, with 12 bases between. The CDR3 loop spans 14 amino acids. The CDR3 nucleotides read TGTGCCAGCAGTTACCAGCCCCAGGGGACTGAAGCTTTCTTT. Translation: CASSYQPQGTEAFF.

The chain combines TRBV19 with TRBJ2-1; 8 bases map to TRBD2. Trimming took 8 bases from V and 6 from J; bases not matched to a gene: 15. In germline, CDR1 is LNHDA, CDR2 SQIVND (reference sequence). The CDR3 runs to 16 residues. Written as DNA, the CDR3 is TGTGCCAGTTCGCCCAGTCCCCCGGGAGGGCCCAATGAGCAGTTCTTC. It codes for CASSPSPPGGPNEQFF.

The rearrangement links TRBV5-1 to TRBJ2-3, with 7 bases lining up with TRBD2. Germline V gene sequence: CDR1 SGHRS, CDR2 YFSETQ. This CDR3 comprises 17 residues. J lost 2 bases, V lost 0 bases, and 9 bases had no gene match. CDR3 in amino acids: CASSLEARELDTDTQYF. The CDR3, as DNA: TGCGCCAGCAGCTTGGAGGCGCGGGAGTTGGACACAGATACGCAGTATTTT.

V usage is TRBV5-1 and J usage is TRBJ2-3; 10 bases are a match to TRBD1. The CDR3 length is 15 residues. Trimming took 6 bases from V and 1 from J; bases not matched to a gene: 5. In germline, CDR1 is SGHRS, CDR2 YFSETQ. CDR3 loop: CASNHGTGGTDTQYF. CDR3 DNA: TGCGCCAGCAACCACGGGACAGGGGGCACAGATACGCAGTATTTT.